The 20 T cell receptor beta chains listed next were all sequenced from one sample in a study of CD8 T cells in Susac syndrome. The authors reverse transcribed roughly 0.5 to 1 ug RNA with random hexamers. TCRdb re-derived calls from the immunoSEQ multiplex PCR reads in MiXCR, one entry per CDR3 protein. The data hold about 300,000 distinct CDR3 sequences, with 75% to 90% observed a single time. The sequencing input was CD8+ T cells from PBMCs. Receptors originate from a human donor with multiple sclerosis.

The chain couples TRBV7-9 to TRBJ2-2; the D is unclear. Germline V lookup: CDR1 SEHNR, CDR2 FQNEAQ (reference sequence). CDR3 length: 12 amino acids. Trimming took off 7 bases at V and 6 bases at J, with 9 bases between the two ends. CDR3 sequence: CASTRPAGELFF. The CDR3 nucleotides are TGTGCCAGCACGAGGCCAGCCGGGGAGCTGTTTTTT.

The chain links TRBV6-1 to TRBJ1-1, with no clear D. This CDR3 comprises 14 residues. V lost 3 bases, J lost 1 base, and 9 bases lay in between. CDR1 is MNHNS and CDR2 is SASEGT in the germline V gene. The CDR3 nucleotides are TGTGCCAGCAGTGATTTGGGCGGGAACACTGAAGCTTTCTTT. Protein: CASSDLGGNTEAFF.

This clonotype was observed a handful of times. This chain connects TRBV25-1 to TRBJ2-7, with no clear D. This CDR3 is 11 amino acids long. Trimming removed 4 bases at V and 9 bases at J, with 10 bases between. In germline, CDR1 is MGHDK, CDR2 SYGVNS. CDR3 sequence reads: CASSGGWGQYF. In DNA form, the CDR3 reads TGTGCCAGCAGTGGGGGTTGGGGGCAGTACTTC.

This chain joins TRBV29-1 and TRBJ1-1; 7 nucleotides match TRBD1. The CDR3 is 13 residues long. V lost 7 bases to trimming and J lost 6 bases; unmatched junction nucleotides: 11. Germline CDR1 SQVTM, CDR2 ANQGSEA. The CDR3 bases are TGCAGCGCAGGGGGAGCCGTTGAGGCTGAAGCTTTCTTT. Protein sequence: CSAGGAVEAEAFF.

The rearrangement links TRBV7-6 to TRBJ1-4; the D gene is possibly TRBD1 (5 bases). Deletions cut 5 bases from V and 7 bases from J, with 23 bases between. The length of the CDR3 is 17 residues. Germline V gene lookup returns CDR1 SGHVS and CDR2 FNYEAQ. DNA for the CDR3: TGTGCCAGCAGCCCGACGGTAACGTTCGGGGGGACTGAAAAACTGTTTTTT. Translated: CASSPTVTFGGTEKLFF.

This chain joins TRBV6-5 and TRBJ1-1, with D uncertain. The V and J ends lost 5 bases and 5 bases respectively, with 18 bases between them. CDR3 length: 15 amino acids. Germline V gene data show CDR1 as MNHEY and CDR2 as SVGAGI. CDR3 region: CASSPPTEGWTEAFF. CDR3 in DNA: TGTGCCAGCAGTCCCCCCACGGAGGGTTGGACTGAAGCTTTCTTT.

The CDR3 coding sequence is TGCGCCAGCAGCTTGGGCCAGGGGATTAACGAGCAGTACTTC. Translating gives CASSLGQGINEQYF. J is TRBJ2-7 and V is TRBV5-1, with a tentative D call TRBD1 (6 bases). The CDR3 consists of 14 residues. Trimming pared 0 bases from V and 5 bases from J, leaving 12 bases between. The V gene's germline CDR1 is SGHRS and CDR2 YFSETQ.

The chain is built from TRBV25-1 and TRBJ2-7; D is ambiguous. The CDR3 runs 15 residues. Germline values: CDR1 MGHDK, CDR2 SYGVNS. Trimming cost V 3 bases and J 2 bases, with 14 bases left between them. CDR3 residues: CASSDLPTGTYEQYF. Written as DNA, the CDR3 is TGTGCCAGCAGTGATCTCCCGACTGGCACCTACGAGCAGTACTTC.

J is TRBJ2-1 and V is TRBV29-1; no reliable D call. The length of the CDR3 is 15 residues. Trimming cost V 3 bases and J 0 bases, with 12 bases left between them. Germline loops: CDR1 SQVTM, CDR2 ANQGSEA. This CDR3 reads CSVDYLLSSYNEQFF. The CDR3 DNA is TGCAGCGTTGATTATTTGCTCAGCTCCTACAATGAGCAGTTCTTC.

Notes on this clonotype: The conserved final phenylalanine or tryptophan is absent from the CDR3, which likely points to a read error. The chain links TRBV3-1 to TRBJ2-5; D is perhaps TRBD2 (5 bases). The germline gives CDR1 LGHDT, CDR2 YNNKEL (reference sequence). Deletions cut 1 base from V and 3 bases from J, with 9 bases between. CDR3 size: 14 residues. The CDR3 DNA reads as TGTGCCAGCAGCCAAGGGACTGGGAAAGAGACCCAGTACTCC. Protein sequence: CASSQGTGKETQYS.

This clonotype showed up just once. V and J are TRBV24-1 and TRBJ2-5, with D possibly TRBD2 on 5 matching bases. The CDR3 has 15 amino acids. Germline lookup yields CDR1 KGHDR and CDR2 SFDVKD. V was clipped by 2 bases and J by 4 bases, with 13 bases between them. This CDR3 is CATSDWRTVSETQYF. Here the CDR3 DNA reads TGTGCCACCAGTGATTGGAGGACTGTTTCAGAGACCCAGTACTTC.

The CDR3 coding sequence is TGTGCCAGCAGCCAAGATCCCCAAATCCAGGGGTTAGAGACCCAGTACTTC. Its protein product is CASSQDPQIQGLETQYF. This chain connects TRBV14 to TRBJ2-5, with TRBD1 as a possible D gene (6 bases). Germline CDR1 is SGHDN and CDR2 is FVKESK. This CDR3 has 17 amino acids. V was shortened by 0 bases and J by 4 bases, with 18 bases between the two germline ends. Based on the CDR3 plus reference TRBV14 and TRBJ2-5, the full variable domain is EAGVTQFPSHSVIEKGQTVTLRCDPISGHDNLYWYRRVMGKEIKFLLHFVKESKQDESGMPNNRFLAERTGGTYSTLKVQPAELEDSGVYFCASSQDPQIQGLETQYFGPGTRLLVL.

This chain links TRBV11-2 with TRBJ2-2, with 8 bases matching TRBD1. The CDR3 totals 17 residues. V lost 3 bases and J lost 3; bases outside the gene matches: 9. Looked up from germline, CDR1 is SGHAT and CDR2 is FQNNGV. Written as DNA, the CDR3 is TGTGCCAGCAGCTTCAGTTTAGGACAGGGTTACACCGGGGAGCTGTTTTTT. Translating it yields CASSFSLGQGYTGELFF. Together with reference TRBV11-2 and TRBJ2-2, the CDR3 gives the full variable domain: EAGVAQSPRYKIIEKRQSVAFWCNPISGHATLYWYQQILGQGPKLLIQFQNNGVVDDSQLPKDRFSAERLKGVDSTLKIQPAKLEDSAVYLCASSFSLGQGYTGELFFGEGSRLTVL.

Only one count was recorded for this clonotype. The rearrangement uses TRBV7-2 and TRBJ2-7, with D possibly TRBD2 on 7 matching bases. This CDR3 is built from 15 residues. Germline CDR1 and CDR2: SGHTA and FQGNSA. Trimming cost V 5 bases and J 2 bases, with 16 bases left between them. CDR3 region: CASSTLGGAPYEQYF. For the CDR3, the DNA is TGTGCCAGCAGCACCCTAGGGGGGGCCCCCTACGAGCAGTACTTC.

This clonotype was counted a single time. The chain employs TRBV28 and TRBJ1-5; 9 bases match TRBD1. Germline V gene data show CDR1 as MDHEN and CDR2 as SYDVKM. The CDR3 loop spans 16 amino acids. The V segment lost 7 bases and the J segment 2 bases; nucleotides outside the gene matches: 9. The CDR3 loop is CASNPQGAGGNQPQHF. The CDR3 DNA follows: TGTGCCAGCAACCCACAGGGGGCGGGCGGCAATCAGCCCCAGCATTTT.

J is TRBJ2-7 and V is TRBV5-6; TRBD2 matches at 9 bases. The CDR3 totals 14 residues. The germline V gene encodes CDR1 SGHDT and CDR2 YYEEEE. The junction had 5 bases not matched to a gene; V was cut back by 0 bases and J by 7 bases. The CDR3 here is CASSLELAGLEQYF. The CDR3 region has the DNA TGTGCCAGCAGCTTGGAACTAGCGGGTTTGGAGCAGTACTTC.

The chain employs TRBV25-1 and TRBJ1-4, with TRBD1 matching 7 bases. V lost 6 bases to trimming and J lost 5 bases; unmatched junction nucleotides: 3. CDR3 length: 13 amino acids. CDR1 MGHDK and CDR2 SYGVNS come from the germline V gene. The CDR3 is CASRTGTNEKLFF. For the CDR3, the DNA is TGTGCCAGCAGGACAGGGACAAATGAAAAACTGTTTTTT.

The CDR3 DNA follows: TGTGCCAGCAGCGCGTCCGGGACAGACTACGAGCAGTACTTC. Its protein product is CASSASGTDYEQYF. The chain joins TRBV9 to TRBJ2-7; TRBD1 agrees at 7 bases. The trim removed 3 bases at V and 3 bases at J, leaving 6 bases unmatched. Per the germline V gene, CDR1 is SGDLS and CDR2 is YYNGEE. The CDR3 has 14 residues.

V usage is TRBV6-5 and J usage is TRBJ1-3; 10 bases match TRBD1. CDR1 and CDR2 from the germline V gene are MNHEY and SVGAGI. With 4 bases clipped from V and 2 bases from J, the junction kept 8 bases outside the gene matches. This CDR3 comprises 17 residues. CDR3 sequence: CASSSSGTGAPGNTIYF. CDR3 coding DNA: TGTGCCAGCAGTTCGTCCGGGACAGGGGCCCCTGGAAACACCATATATTTT.

This chain joins TRBV6-2 or TRBV6-3 and TRBJ1-1, with TRBD1 identical over 10 bases. This CDR3 is built from 19 residues. With V trimmed by 0 bases and J by 3 bases, 13 bases remained unmatched. In germline, CDR1 is MNHEY, CDR2 SVGEGT. In nucleotides, the CDR3 is TGTGCCAGCAGTTACTCGATAATTCGGGACAGGGGATTCGACACTGAAGCTTTCTTT. Translating it yields CASSYSIIRDRGFDTEAFF.